The 29 T cell receptor beta chains listed next were all sequenced from one sample in a study of identical twins. TCRdb reprocessed the 5' RACE reads with MiXCR, giving one entry per CDR3 protein. The sample has 400,000 to 550,000 distinct CDR3 sequences; more than 20% are singletons. A further study also used this sample, focusing on T cells expressing NK-cell markers.

Sequenced sample: CD4+ T cells sorted from blood. Receptors originate from a woman aged 18-30 years in good health.

This clonotype was counted only a few times. The V call is TRBV14, the J call TRBJ2-1; D not certain. The CDR3 extends over 12 amino acids. The V gene's germline CDR1 is SGHDN and CDR2 FVKESK. With 1 base removed from V and 9 bases from J, the gap between germline ends came to 7 bases. CDR3 in amino acids: CASSQGWAEQFF. CDR3 sequence (DNA): TGTGCCAGCAGCCAAGGCTGGGCTGAGCAGTTCTTC.

In this sample, this clonotype turned up many times. This chain connects TRBV10-3 to TRBJ1-1; D is perhaps TRBD1 (5 bases). The germline CDR1 and CDR2 sequences are ENHRY and SYGVKD. Between the trimmed V and J ends, which lost 10 bases and 1 base, there was a span of 13 bases. CDR3 length: 13 amino acids. CDR3 protein: CATALQGNTEAFF. Written as DNA, the CDR3 is TGTGCCACCGCGCTCCAGGGGAACACTGAAGCTTTCTTT.

This clonotype was observed a handful of times. The J gene is TRBJ2-7, the V gene TRBV7-2; a weak D match, TRBD2 (6 bases). The V gene lost 4 bases and the J gene lost 3 bases, with 16 bases spanning the gap. The germline V gene has CDR1 SGHTA and CDR2 FQGNSA. The CDR3 consists of 15 residues. The CDR3 nucleotides are TGTGCCAGCAGCTCGCGGGGCGGCGCCTACTACGAGCAGTACTTC. Protein sequence: CASSSRGGAYYEQYF.

The chain employs TRBV9 and TRBJ2-3, with 7 bases fitting TRBD2. The V gene's germline CDR1 is SGDLS and CDR2 YYNGEE. V was clipped by 0 bases and J by 0 bases; unmatched bases: 4. The CDR3 has 16 amino acids. Here the CDR3 DNA reads TGTGCCAGCAGCGTAGCTAGCGGAGATAGCACAGATACGCAGTATTTT. It specifies CASSVASGDSTDTQYF.

In its sample, this clonotype was seen a few times. This chain joins TRBV5-1 and TRBJ1-2; 11 bases agree with TRBD1. Trimming took 3 bases from V and 6 from J; bases not matched to a gene: 1. Germline CDR1 reads SGHRS; CDR2 reads YFSETQ. The CDR3 covers 13 residues. The CDR3 reads CASSSGQGDGYTF. Here the CDR3 DNA reads TGCGCCAGCAGCTCGGGACAGGGGGATGGCTACACCTTC.

This clonotype was detected ten times or more. The chain recombines TRBV20-1 with TRBJ2-7, with D tentatively TRBD2 (6 bases). Germline CDR1 reads DFQATT; CDR2 reads SNEGSKA (reference sequence). V was clipped by 6 bases and J by 1 base, with 10 bases between them. This CDR3 comprises 12 residues. CDR3 coding DNA: TGCAGTGCACCCGGGGGTTCCTACGAGCAGTACTTC. This codes for CSAPGGSYEQYF.

V and J are TRBV12-3 or TRBV12-4 and TRBJ1-2; TRBD1 aligns across 11 bases. Trimming removed 8 bases from V and 7 bases from J; junction bases left unmatched: 9. The CDR3 totals 14 residues. CDR3 residues: CASAIYGTGGGYTF. For the CDR3, the DNA is TGTGCCAGCGCCATATACGGGACAGGGGGTGGCTACACCTTC.

In this sample, this clonotype turned up a few times. The rearrangement uses TRBV3-1 and TRBJ1-2; D perhaps matches TRBD1 (5 bases). V was shortened by 2 bases and J by 3 bases, with 13 bases between the two germline ends. The CDR3 runs to 15 residues. Looked up from germline, CDR1 is LGHDT and CDR2 is YNNKEL (reference sequence). CDR3 sequence (DNA): TGTGCCAGCAGCCAACAAAGGGGACGGTACTATGGCTACACCTTC. Protein: CASSQQRGRYYGYTF.

The rearrangement links TRBV9 to TRBJ1-5; no definite D call. Germline CDR1 is SGDLS and CDR2 is YYNGEE. V dropped 0 bases and J dropped 4 bases, with 8 bases sitting between them. The CDR3 contains 14 residues. The CDR3 DNA reads as TGTGCCAGCAGCGTAGAGGGTCAGAATCAGCCCCAGCATTTT. The encoded protein is CASSVEGQNQPQHF. The full variable domain, in which reference TRBV9 and TRBJ1-5 provide the parts outside the CDR3, is DSGVTQTPKHLITATGQRVTLRCSPRSGDLSVYWYQQSLDQGLQFLIQYYNGEERAKGNILERFSAQQFPDLHSELNLSSLELGDSALYFCASSVEGQNQPQHFGDGTRLSIL.

The chain joins TRBV5-5 to TRBJ2-7; D remains ambiguous. CDR1 is SGHKS, CDR2 YYEKEE, per germline (reference sequence). With 5 bases removed from V and 0 bases from J, the gap between germline ends came to 18 bases. CDR3 length equals 16 residues. The CDR3 DNA is TGTGCCAGCAGGCTAGAGGACCTGGAGACCTCCTACGAGCAGTACTTC. Translation gives CASRLEDLETSYEQYF.

A few counts support this clonotype. The chain has TRBV11-2 and TRBJ1-2, with a possible D match to TRBD1 (6 bases). CDR1 SGHAT and CDR2 FQNNGV come from the germline V gene. The CDR3 runs 14 residues. Trimming took off 5 bases at V and 3 bases at J, with 13 bases between the two ends. CDR3 protein: CASSQGPQDYGYTF. The CDR3 DNA reads TGTGCCAGCAGCCAGGGGCCTCAAGACTATGGCTACACCTTC.

This clonotype was seen more than once but under ten times. V gene TRBV7-2 combines with J gene TRBJ1-2, with no clear D. The germline V gene encodes CDR1 SGHTA and CDR2 FQGNSA. This CDR3 region has 13 residues. The V end was cut by 3 bases, the J end by 3 bases, with 8 bases between. DNA of the CDR3: TGTGCCAGCAGCTTTAGCAGATACTATGGCTACACCTTC. Its translation is CASSFSRYYGYTF.

V and J are TRBV10-3 and TRBJ2-7, with 8 bases lining up with TRBD1. With V trimmed by 6 bases and J by 5 bases, 3 bases remained unmatched. The CDR3 runs 12 residues. CDR1 and CDR2 from the germline V gene are ENHRY and SYGVKD. The chain's CDR3 is CAIRGQAHEQYF. CDR3 nucleotides: TGTGCCATCAGGGGACAGGCCCACGAGCAGTACTTC.

Here the CDR3 reads CASSDQGPGNTIYF. The CDR3 region has the DNA TGCGCCAGCAGCGATCAGGGCCCCGGGAACACCATATATTTT. This rearrangement joins TRBV5-1 to TRBJ1-3; tentative D call: TRBD1 (5 bases). Per germline, CDR1 SGHRS and CDR2 YFSETQ. The CDR3 spans 14 residues. V was pared by 4 bases and J by 7 bases, with 15 bases between.

This clonotype has more than one count but fewer than ten. The chain uses TRBV12-3 or TRBV12-4 and TRBJ2-3; D perhaps matches TRBD1 (5 bases). The CDR3 sequence is 15 residues long. The V gene lost 3 bases and the J gene lost 2 bases, with 12 bases spanning the gap. The CDR3 DNA follows: TGTGCCAGCAGTTTTAGGGGATCGCTCACAGATACGCAGTATTTT. It encodes CASSFRGSLTDTQYF.

The table lists this clonotype with a few counts. V is TRBV5-1 and J is TRBJ2-4; D unresolved. This CDR3 contains 14 residues. Germline V gives CDR1 SGHRS, CDR2 YFSETQ. The germline V and J ends were trimmed by 5 bases and 5 bases, with 14 bases remaining between them. CDR3 protein: CASSYGRTQNIQYF. CDR3 in DNA: TGCGCCAGCAGTTATGGACGGACCCAAAACATTCAGTACTTC.

This clonotype was seen a few times. The chain recombines TRBV29-1 with TRBJ1-3; a possible D gene is TRBD1 (5 bases). CDR1 and CDR2 (germline): SQVTM, ANQGSEA. The CDR3 is 13 residues long. The V end lost 0 bases, the J end lost 3 bases, and 6 bases lay between the germline ends. The CDR3 spells CSVEDRDGNTIYF. The CDR3 nucleotides are TGCAGCGTTGAAGACAGGGATGGAAACACCATATATTTT.

V is TRBV19 and J is TRBJ2-3; TRBD2 aligns across 8 bases. This CDR3 has 14 residues. From germline, CDR1 is LNHDA and CDR2 SQIVND (reference sequence). The ends lost 6 bases at V and 5 bases at J; junction bases unmatched: 7. Written as DNA, the CDR3 is TGTGCCAGTAGCCGAGCGGGAGATAGAGATACGCAGTATTTT. It encodes CASSRAGDRDTQYF.

This clonotype came up a few times. J is TRBJ2-7 and V is TRBV25-1, with TRBD2 as a possible D gene (5 bases). The length of the CDR3 is 12 residues. V dropped 7 bases and J dropped 7 bases, with 14 bases sitting between them. Germline V lookup: CDR1 MGHDK, CDR2 SYGVNS. CDR3 sequence reads: CASKRAAQEQYF. CDR3 sequence (DNA): TGTGCCAGCAAGAGGGCCGCCCAAGAGCAGTACTTC.

This clonotype was recorded many times. The chain employs TRBV12-3 or TRBV12-4 and TRBJ1-1; the match to TRBD1 covers 8 bases. The trim removed 8 bases at V and 4 bases at J, leaving 6 bases unmatched. The CDR3 covers 13 residues. This chain's CDR3 is CASRGQGGTEAFF. The CDR3 bases are TGTGCCAGCCGTGGACAGGGAGGCACTGAAGCTTTCTTT.

This sequence joins TRBV11-3 and TRBJ2-1, with TRBD1 as a possible D gene (6 bases). The V end was cut by 4 bases, the J end by 6 bases, with 10 bases between. In germline, CDR1 is SGHNT, CDR2 YENEEA. The CDR3 runs 13 residues. This CDR3 is CASSSGQFNEQFF. The CDR3 DNA is TGTGCCAGCAGCTCCGGACAGTTCAATGAGCAGTTCTTC.

This clonotype was counted a few times. As DNA, the CDR3 is TGTGCCATCAGTGATTGGCGAAAGGGGAACACCGGGGAGCTGTTTTTT. Encoded protein: CAISDWRKGNTGELFF. This chain joins TRBV10-3 and TRBJ2-2; D not certain. The CDR3 length is 16 residues. Per germline, CDR1 ENHRY and CDR2 SYGVKD. V shed 3 bases and J shed 1 base, with 12 bases lying between them.

A few counts support this clonotype. The genes are TRBV2 and TRBJ2-7; possible D gene TRBD1, 5 bases. Germline-derived CDR1 and CDR2 are SNHLY and FYNNEI. This CDR3 has 15 residues. Trimming cost V 0 bases and J 7 bases, with 16 bases left between them. CDR3 residues: CASSEARKGVGEQYF. DNA for the CDR3: TGTGCCAGCAGTGAAGCGCGTAAAGGGGTGGGAGAGCAGTACTTC.

This clonotype was counted many times. The rearrangement joins TRBV6-2 or TRBV6-3 to TRBJ1-1, with D uncertain. The V gene lost 8 bases and the J gene lost 5 bases, with 9 bases spanning the gap. Looked up from germline, CDR1 is MNHEY and CDR2 is SVGEGT. The CDR3 runs to 11 residues. The CDR3 region has the DNA TGTGCCAGCGGTGGGTTAACTGAAGCTTTCTTT. This translates into CASGGLTEAFF.

This clonotype was seen only a few times. J is TRBJ2-3 and V is TRBV5-1, with 13 bases lining up with TRBD2. V was clipped by 0 bases and J by 5 bases; unmatched bases: 0. The CDR3 contains 15 residues. From germline, CDR1 is SGHRS and CDR2 YFSETQ. The CDR3 DNA sequence: TGCGCCAGCAGCTTGGGGACTAGCGGGGGAGATACGCAGTATTTT. It encodes CASSLGTSGGDTQYF.

The chain uses TRBV20-1 and TRBJ2-1; 8 nucleotides agree with TRBD2. There are 15 residues in the CDR3. Trimming took 5 bases from V and 8 from J; bases not matched to a gene: 14. Germline V gene data show CDR1 as DFQATT and CDR2 as SNEGSKA (reference sequence). The CDR3 region has the DNA TGCAGTGCTTCAGGGCGCTCTAGCGGGTTTGATGAGCAGTTCTTC. The encoded protein is CSASGRSSGFDEQFF.

To note about this clonotype: This may be a read error, as it is one base from a much larger clone. The chain uses TRBV3-1 and TRBJ2-1, with D hard to call. CDR1 is LGHDT and CDR2 is YNNKEL in the germline V gene (reference sequence). This CDR3 is 11 amino acids long. Here the CDR3 reads CASSRGYELFF. The CDR3 region has the DNA TGTGCCAGCAGCCGGGGTTATGAGCTGTTCTTC.

This clonotype was observed at least ten times. The chain links TRBV5-6 to TRBJ2-5; 11 bases match TRBD2. V shed 4 bases and J 5 bases; nucleotides not matched to a gene: 7. CDR1 and CDR2 from the germline V gene are SGHDT and YYEEEE. There are 15 residues in the CDR3. This CDR3 is CASSMISGGAETQYF. Here the CDR3 DNA reads TGTGCCAGCAGCATGATTAGCGGGGGGGCGGAGACCCAGTACTTC.

This clonotype was found a few times. The rearrangement joins TRBV5-1 to TRBJ1-1; D may be TRBD1 (5 bases). V was trimmed by 0 bases and J by 1 base, leaving 10 bases between them. This CDR3 is built from 15 residues. CDR1 is SGHRS and CDR2 is YFSETQ in the germline V gene. The CDR3 reads CASSLAFGTNTEAFF. For the CDR3, the DNA is TGCGCCAGCAGCTTGGCGTTTGGGACGAACACTGAAGCTTTCTTT.